The sequence of this T cell receptor beta chain was determined in a study of T cell responses to AZD1222 COVID-19 vaccine. The repertoire was sequenced with immunoSEQ multiplex PCR; TCRdb's copy has only in-frame clones and lacks some. The sample shows about 120,000 clones, roughly 90% of them seen only once. This clone was counted once. Its antigen remains unidentified. Regarding the study as a whole: There were vaccine-associated CD4 TCRs across spike, dominant at 160-218 and 743-854. Clonal diversity was possibly underestimated; the donors were predominantly white British and more often female. At study baseline, merely five or six AZD1222 recipients were seropositive.

This CDR3 is built from 11 residues. Trimming took off 3 bases at V and 9 bases at J, with 8 bases between the two ends. From germline, CDR1 is LGHNT and CDR2 FRNRAP. This TCR came from an adult in good health. The genes are TRBV12-5 and TRBJ1-1; D unresolved. The sample in question was peripheral blood, obtained on day 0 of AZD1222 vaccination. CDR3 nucleotides: TGTGCTAGTGGTTTCGGCCGTCAAGCTTTCTTT. It translates to CASGFGRQAFF.